This T cell receptor (beta chain) was recovered during a study of blood T cell repertoires in COVID-19. Study overall: Material from acute and convalescent COVID-19 was sourced from the United States, Italy and Spain. Sample material is recorded as cDNA or gDNA derived from T cells, B-cell-depleted T cells, or PBMCs.

This CDR3 has 16 residues. Germline V gives CDR1 LGHNA, CDR2 YNFKEQ. Trimming left V 0 bases short and J 2 bases short, with 13 bases between. How the authors handled the data: Cell counts per sample came from amplifying reference gene primers. TCRdb's table, derived via immunoSEQ multiplex PCR, lists solely in-frame clones and lacks some. V, J and clone size were drawn from that table, and D and trimming were deduced from the DNA. The profile covers roughly 410,000 clones, with around 89% appearing a single time and 0.95% to 1.5% taken by the ten largest. The sample consisted of peripheral blood. The V and J genes are TRBV4-2 and TRBJ1-2; D is possibly TRBD1 (6 bases). This receptor was identified in a man in his forties with acute or convalescent COVID-19. In DNA form, the CDR3 reads TGTGCCAGCAGCCAAGAGTGGGGGGGCCAGAACTATGGCTACACCTTC. Protein product: CASSQEWGGQNYGYTF.